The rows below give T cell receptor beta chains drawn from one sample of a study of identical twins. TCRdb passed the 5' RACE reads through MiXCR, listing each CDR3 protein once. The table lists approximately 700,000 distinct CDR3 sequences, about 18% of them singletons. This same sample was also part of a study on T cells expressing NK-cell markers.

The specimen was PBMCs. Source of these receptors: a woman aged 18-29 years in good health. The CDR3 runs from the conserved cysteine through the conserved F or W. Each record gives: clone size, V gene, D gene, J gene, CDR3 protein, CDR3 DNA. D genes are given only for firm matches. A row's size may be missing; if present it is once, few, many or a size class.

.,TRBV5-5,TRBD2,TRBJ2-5,CASSLGRAGVSETQYF,TGTGCCAGCAGCTTGGGACGTGCGGGGGTCTCAGAGACCCAGTACTTC
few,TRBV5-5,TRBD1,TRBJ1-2,CASSASTGYTGGYTF,TGTGCCAGCAGCGCATCGACAGGGTACACGGGGGGCTACACCTTC
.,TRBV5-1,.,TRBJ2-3,CASTPSSTDTQYF,TGCGCCAGCACCCCATCTAGCACAGATACGCAGTATTTT
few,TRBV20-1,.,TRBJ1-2,CSALMTFYTF,TGCAGTGCCTTGATGACCTTCTACACCTTC
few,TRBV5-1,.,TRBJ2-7,CASSLGGFSYEQYF,TGCGCCAGCAGCTTAGGGGGGTTCTCCTACGAGCAGTACTTC
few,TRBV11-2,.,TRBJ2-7,CASSLFLRGDDLGYEQYF,TGTGCCAGCAGCTTATTCCTCCGCGGGGACGACCTTGGGTACGAGCAGTACTTC
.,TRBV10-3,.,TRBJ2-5,CAISTQEETQYF,TGTGCCATCAGTACCCAAGAAGAGACCCAGTACTTC
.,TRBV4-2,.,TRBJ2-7,CASSPLGERTSYEQYF,TGTGCCAGCAGCCCCCTAGGGGAAAGAACCTCCTACGAGCAGTACTTC
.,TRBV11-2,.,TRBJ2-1,CASSLDPLEQFF,TGTGCCAGCAGCTTAGATCCACTAGAGCAGTTCTTC
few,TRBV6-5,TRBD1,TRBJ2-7,CASSYSGTGVYEQYF,TGTGCCAGCAGTTACTCCGGGACAGGTGTCTACGAGCAGTACTTC
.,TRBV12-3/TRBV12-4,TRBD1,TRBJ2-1,CASSFRLGTASPLEQFF,TGTGCCAGCAGTTTTAGATTGGGGACAGCCTCACCTCTCGAGCAGTTCTTC
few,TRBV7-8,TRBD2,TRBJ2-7,CASSPSGGLAYEQYF,TGTGCCAGCAGCCCTTCTGGGGGACTAGCCTACGAGCAGTACTTC
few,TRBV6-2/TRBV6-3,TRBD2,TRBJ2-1,CASSSSGLAGASSSYNEQFF,TGTGCCAGCAGTTCGAGCGGACTAGCGGGGGCCTCGAGCTCCTACAATGAGCAGTTCTTC
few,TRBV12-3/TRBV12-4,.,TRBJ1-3,CASAWTSGNTIYF,TGTGCCAGCGCTTGGACCTCTGGAAACACCATATATTTT
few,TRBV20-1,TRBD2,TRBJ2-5,CSARLAGSETQYF,TGCAGTGCTCGACTAGCGGGGAGCGAGACCCAGTACTTC
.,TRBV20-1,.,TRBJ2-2,CSARAPGLNTGELFF,TGCAGTGCTAGAGCGCCAGGGCTGAACACCGGGGAGCTGTTTTTT
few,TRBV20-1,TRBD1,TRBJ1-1,CSAIRDRVSSEAFF,TGCAGTGCTATCCGCGACAGGGTGTCCTCTGAAGCTTTCTTT
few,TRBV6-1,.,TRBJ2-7,CASRLNYVSYEQYF,TGTGCCAGCAGGCTTAACTACGTCTCGTACGAGCAGTACTTC
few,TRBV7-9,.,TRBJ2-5,CASSSAPRETQYF,TGTGCCAGCAGCTCCGCCCCTCGAGAGACCCAGTACTTC
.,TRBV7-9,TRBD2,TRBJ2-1,CASSLGAGEPYNEQFF,TGTGCCAGCAGCTTGGGAGCGGGAGAACCCTACAATGAGCAGTTCTTC
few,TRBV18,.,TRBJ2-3,CASSPFDGVADTQYF,TGTGCCAGCTCACCCTTCGACGGGGTCGCAGATACGCAGTATTTT
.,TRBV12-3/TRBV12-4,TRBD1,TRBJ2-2,CASSLAGQVAGELFF,TGTGCCAGCAGTTTGGCGGGACAGGTTGCCGGGGAGCTGTTTTTT
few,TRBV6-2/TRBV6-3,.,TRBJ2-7,CASSYSGRGLYF,TGTGCCAGCAGTTACTCGGGCAGGGGACTGTACTTC
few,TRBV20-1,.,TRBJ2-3,CSASRSTEITDTQYF,TGCAGTGCTAGTAGGTCGACCGAGATCACAGATACGCAGTATTTT
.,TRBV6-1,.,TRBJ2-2,CASSPIGGANTGELFF,TGTGCCAGCAGCCCCATCGGCGGGGCGAACACCGGGGAGCTGTTTTTT
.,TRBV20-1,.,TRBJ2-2,CSARRRVTGELFF,TGCAGTGCCCGAAGGAGAGTTACCGGGGAGCTGTTTTTT
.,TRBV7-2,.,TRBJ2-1,CASSARLVQDREQFF,TGTGCCAGCAGCGCCCGACTAGTGCAAGATCGGGAGCAGTTCTTC
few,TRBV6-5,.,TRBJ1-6,CASSYSGRSPLHF,TGTGCCAGCAGTTACTCGGGCCGGTCACCCCTCCACTTT
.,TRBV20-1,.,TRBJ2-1,CSAARGSSYNEQFF,TGCAGTGCTGCTAGGGGAAGCTCCTACAATGAGCAGTTCTTC
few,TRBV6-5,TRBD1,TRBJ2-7,CASSSPGGYEQYF,TGTGCCAGCAGTTCCCCAGGGGGCTACGAGCAGTACTTC
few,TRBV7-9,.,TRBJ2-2,CASDLGERNTGELFF,TGTGCCAGCGACCTCGGGGAGAGGAACACCGGGGAGCTGTTTTTT
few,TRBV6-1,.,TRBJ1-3,CASMTNNGNTIYF,TGTGCCAGCATGACCAATAATGGAAACACCATATATTTT
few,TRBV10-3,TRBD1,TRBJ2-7,CAISAGTGGSSYEQYF,TGTGCCATCAGCGCTGGGACAGGGGGATCCAGCTACGAGCAGTACTTC
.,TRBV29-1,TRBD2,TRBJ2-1,CSVGTSGSTNEQFF,TGCAGCGTGGGGACTAGCGGGAGTACGAATGAGCAGTTCTTC
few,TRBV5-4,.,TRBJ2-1,CASNRGARNEQFF,TGTGCCAGCAATAGGGGGGCCAGGAATGAGCAGTTCTTC
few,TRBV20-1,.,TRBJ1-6,CSASMGSPLHF,TGCAGTGCCAGCATGGGTTCACCCCTCCACTTT
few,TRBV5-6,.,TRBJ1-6,CASSFQDGRPLHF,TGTGCCAGCAGCTTCCAGGACGGCCGTCCCCTCCACTTT
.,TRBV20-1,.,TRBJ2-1,CSATQPLYNEQFF,TGCAGTGCTACCCAGCCCCTATACAATGAGCAGTTCTTC
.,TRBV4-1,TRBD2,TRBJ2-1,CASSQTSGYNEQFF,TGCGCCAGCAGCCAAACTAGCGGTTACAATGAGCAGTTCTTC
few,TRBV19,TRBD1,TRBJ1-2,CASSRTGQGVDGYTF,TGTGCCAGTAGTAGGACCGGACAGGGAGTTGATGGCTACACCTTC
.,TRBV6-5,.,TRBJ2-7,CASSYWDGAYEQYF,TGTGCCAGCAGTTACTGGGACGGGGCCTACGAGCAGTACTTC
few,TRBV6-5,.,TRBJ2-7,CASSYSWRAEGEQYF,TGTGCCAGCAGTTACTCGTGGCGGGCCGAGGGCGAGCAGTACTTC